This is a list of T cell receptor beta chains from one sample in a study of OX40 agonist ivuxolimab in advanced cancers. Generated by immunoSEQ multiplex PCR, the TCRdb table keeps only in-frame clones and is missing some. The sample lists some 73,000 clones; around nine tenths were seen once. This specimen consisted of CD4+ or CD8+ T cells sorted from blood, obtained in a trial of the OX40 agonist ivuxolimab. The receptor set was obtained from an adult with an advanced solid tumor such as melanoma, head and neck, liver or kidney cancer. The CDR3 runs from the conserved cysteine through the conserved F or W. Fields, in order: clone size, J gene, D gene, V gene, CDR3 protein, CDR3 DNA. The D gene is left open where the match is weak. Size is omitted from some rows. Given values are once, few, many or a class for expanded clones.

abundance: once; j_gene: TRBJ1-4; d_gene: .; v_gene: TRBV2; CDR3aa: CASSARQELFF; CDR3nt: TGTGCCAGCAGCGCCAGACAGGAACTGTTTTTT
abundance: .; j_gene: TRBJ2-1; d_gene: TRBD2; v_gene: TRBV29-1; CDR3aa: CSVEESGLVGGEQFF; CDR3nt: TGCAGCGTTGAAGAGTCCGGACTAGTGGGCGGTGAGCAGTTCTTC
abundance: .; j_gene: TRBJ1-4; d_gene: .; v_gene: TRBV2; CDR3aa: CASSEWGVPNEKLFF; CDR3nt: TGTGCCAGCAGTGAATGGGGGGTGCCTAATGAAAAACTGTTTTTT
abundance: .; j_gene: TRBJ2-1; d_gene: TRBD1; v_gene: TRBV7-3; CDR3aa: CASSAQGPGTGGWDEQFF; CDR3nt: TGTGCCAGCAGCGCCCAAGGCCCCGGGACAGGGGGCTGGGATGAGCAGTTCTTC
abundance: .; j_gene: TRBJ2-7; d_gene: TRBD2; v_gene: TRBV27; CDR3aa: CASSGVAGVKYF; CDR3nt: TGTGCCAGCAGCGGGGTAGCGGGAGTGAAGTACTTC
abundance: .; j_gene: TRBJ1-1; d_gene: .; v_gene: TRBV21-1; CDR3aa: CASSVRCHSNTEAFF; CDR3nt: TGTGCCAGCAGCGTCCGTTGCCATTCGAACACTGAAGCTTTCTTT
abundance: .; j_gene: TRBJ2-3; d_gene: .; v_gene: TRBV18; CDR3aa: CASSPDSALSTDTQYF; CDR3nt: TGTGCCAGCTCACCGGACAGTGCCCTTAGCACAGATACGCAGTATTTT
abundance: .; j_gene: TRBJ1-1; d_gene: .; v_gene: TRBV7-6; CDR3aa: CASSSGATEAFF; CDR3nt: TGTGCCAGCAGCTCCGGGGCCACTGAAGCTTTCTTT
abundance: once; j_gene: TRBJ1-2; d_gene: TRBD1; v_gene: TRBV2; CDR3aa: CASTTDREGYGYTF; CDR3nt: TGTGCCAGCACCACTGACAGGGAGGGCTATGGCTACACCTTC
abundance: .; j_gene: TRBJ1-1; d_gene: .; v_gene: TRBV7-9; CDR3aa: CASSLSPVQGTEAFF; CDR3nt: TGTGCCAGCAGCTTGTCCCCCGTGCAGGGTACTGAAGCTTTCTTT
abundance: .; j_gene: TRBJ2-1; d_gene: TRBD2; v_gene: TRBV7-2; CDR3aa: CASSRGPSGGYGEQFF; CDR3nt: TGTGCCAGCAGCCGGGGGCCTAGCGGGGGGTACGGTGAGCAGTTCTTC
abundance: .; j_gene: TRBJ1-5; d_gene: .; v_gene: TRBV19; CDR3aa: CASSIGQGRTDQPQHF; CDR3nt: TGTGCCAGTAGTATAGGTCAGGGGCGTACGGATCAGCCCCAGCATTTT
abundance: .; j_gene: TRBJ2-7; d_gene: TRBD1; v_gene: TRBV2; CDR3aa: CASSEAPGTGYEQYF; CDR3nt: TGTGCCAGCAGTGAAGCTCCCGGGACAGGCTACGAGCAGTACTTC
abundance: few; j_gene: TRBJ2-3; d_gene: TRBD2; v_gene: TRBV19; CDR3aa: CASNAGTSGTDTQYF; CDR3nt: TGTGCCAGTAATGCCGGGACTAGCGGCACAGATACGCAGTATTTT
abundance: .; j_gene: TRBJ1-2; d_gene: .; v_gene: TRBV5-3; CDR3aa: CARSLPPLNFYGYTF; CDR3nt: TGTGCCAGAAGCCTCCCGCCGCTGAACTTCTATGGCTACACCTTC
abundance: .; j_gene: TRBJ2-6; d_gene: .; v_gene: TRBV14; CDR3aa: CASSQGSFSGANVLTF; CDR3nt: TGTGCCAGCAGCCAGGGCAGCTTCTCTGGGGCCAACGTCCTGACTTTC
abundance: .; j_gene: TRBJ1-2; d_gene: .; v_gene: TRBV5-4; CDR3aa: CASRNGPGGYTF; CDR3nt: TGTGCCAGCAGGAACGGCCCAGGAGGCTACACCTTC
abundance: .; j_gene: TRBJ1-5; d_gene: .; v_gene: TRBV28; CDR3aa: CASTVQGGPNQPQHF; CDR3nt: TGTGCCAGCACCGTACAGGGAGGTCCCAATCAGCCCCAGCATTTT
abundance: .; j_gene: TRBJ2-1; d_gene: TRBD2; v_gene: TRBV7-7; CDR3aa: CASSLGLAGSVNEQFF; CDR3nt: TGTGCCAGCAGCTTGGGACTAGCGGGGAGTGTTAATGAGCAGTTCTTC
abundance: .; j_gene: TRBJ2-5; d_gene: TRBD1; v_gene: TRBV7-9; CDR3aa: CASSPGTGAETQYF; CDR3nt: TGTGCCAGCAGCCCCGGGACAGGGGCCGAGACCCAGTACTTC
abundance: once; j_gene: TRBJ1-3; d_gene: .; v_gene: TRBV6-6; CDR3aa: CAGGADGNTIYF; CDR3nt: TGTGCAGGAGGGGCCGATGGAAACACCATATATTTT
abundance: .; j_gene: TRBJ1-5; d_gene: TRBD1; v_gene: TRBV19; CDR3aa: CASRPGQGSSLSNQPQHF; CDR3nt: TGTGCCAGTAGACCGGGACAGGGGTCTTCCTTAAGCAATCAGCCCCAGCATTTT
abundance: .; j_gene: TRBJ1-1; d_gene: .; v_gene: TRBV6-5; CDR3aa: CASRSQGPTEAFF; CDR3nt: TGTGCCAGCCGATCGCAGGGTCCCACTGAAGCTTTCTTT
abundance: .; j_gene: TRBJ2-1; d_gene: TRBD1; v_gene: TRBV27; CDR3aa: CASRRDSAYNEQFF; CDR3nt: TGTGCCAGCAGACGGGACAGTGCTTACAATGAGCAGTTCTTC
abundance: few; j_gene: TRBJ1-5; d_gene: .; v_gene: TRBV7-9; CDR3aa: CASSLGAQPQHF; CDR3nt: TGTGCCAGCAGCTTAGGGGCTCAGCCCCAGCATTTT
abundance: .; j_gene: TRBJ1-4; d_gene: TRBD1; v_gene: TRBV5-5; CDR3aa: CASSFGTGNEKLFF; CDR3nt: TGTGCCAGCAGCTTCGGGACAGGGAATGAAAAACTGTTTTTT
abundance: .; j_gene: TRBJ2-7; d_gene: .; v_gene: TRBV4-3; CDR3aa: CASSQDRDTGPYEQYF; CDR3nt: TGCGCCAGCAGCCAAGATCGGGACACTGGCCCTTACGAGCAGTACTTC
abundance: .; j_gene: TRBJ2-7; d_gene: TRBD1; v_gene: TRBV28; CDR3aa: CASSAIQGAITYEQYF; CDR3nt: TGTGCCAGCAGTGCAATACAGGGGGCCATCACCTACGAGCAGTACTTC
abundance: few; j_gene: TRBJ2-7; d_gene: .; v_gene: TRBV18; CDR3aa: CASSPPGYEQYF; CDR3nt: TGTGCCAGCTCACCACCGGGATACGAGCAGTACTTC
abundance: .; j_gene: TRBJ2-5; d_gene: TRBD2; v_gene: TRBV5-1; CDR3aa: CASSSITPSGGGQTQYF; CDR3nt: TGCGCCAGCAGCTCCATCACCCCCAGCGGGGGCGGCCAGACCCAGTACTTC
abundance: .; j_gene: TRBJ1-6; d_gene: TRBD1; v_gene: TRBV9; CDR3aa: CASSQGVNNSPLHF; CDR3nt: TGTGCCAGCAGCCAGGGGGTGAATAATTCACCCCTCCACTTT
abundance: .; j_gene: TRBJ2-3; d_gene: TRBD2; v_gene: TRBV11-3; CDR3aa: CASSSGLATGTDTQYF; CDR3nt: TGTGCCAGCAGCTCGGGACTAGCGACAGGCACAGATACGCAGTATTTT
abundance: .; j_gene: TRBJ2-2; d_gene: .; v_gene: TRBV7-8; CDR3aa: CASSLGQIPRLFF; CDR3nt: TGTGCCAGCAGCTTAGGACAGATCCCTAGGCTGTTTTTT
abundance: .; j_gene: TRBJ1-4; d_gene: .; v_gene: TRBV4-1; CDR3aa: CASSPGRGPGANEKLFF; CDR3nt: TGCGCCAGCAGCCCCGGACGGGGACCCGGAGCTAATGAAAAACTGTTTTTT
abundance: .; j_gene: TRBJ2-3; d_gene: .; v_gene: TRBV2; CDR3aa: CASSEIPRRGRGTDTQYF; CDR3nt: TGTGCCAGCAGTGAAATCCCCCGTAGGGGGAGGGGCACAGATACGCAGTATTTT
abundance: .; j_gene: TRBJ1-3; d_gene: TRBD1; v_gene: TRBV18; CDR3aa: CASSQQGATGNTIYF; CDR3nt: TGTGCCAGCTCCCAGCAGGGGGCGACTGGAAACACCATATATTTT
abundance: .; j_gene: TRBJ2-1; d_gene: TRBD2; v_gene: TRBV4-1; CDR3aa: CASSLAGVGVNYNEQFF; CDR3nt: TGCGCCAGCAGCTTAGCGGGAGTCGGCGTAAACTACAATGAGCAGTTCTTC
abundance: .; j_gene: TRBJ2-2; d_gene: TRBD2; v_gene: TRBV7-9; CDR3aa: CASSLAAGADTGELFF; CDR3nt: TGTGCCAGCAGCTTAGCAGCGGGGGCCGACACCGGGGAGCTGTTTTTT
abundance: .; j_gene: TRBJ2-7; d_gene: TRBD2; v_gene: TRBV11-2; CDR3aa: CASNMKGTRYEQYF; CDR3nt: TGTGCCAGCAACATGAAAGGGACTAGATACGAGCAGTACTTC
abundance: .; j_gene: TRBJ1-4; d_gene: .; v_gene: TRBV18; CDR3aa: CASSPQRGPNEKLFF; CDR3nt: TGTGCCAGCTCACCACAGCGGGGCCCTAATGAAAAACTGTTTTTT
abundance: .; j_gene: TRBJ2-5; d_gene: TRBD1; v_gene: TRBV28; CDR3aa: CASIPPPGTGRSETQYF; CDR3nt: TGTGCCAGCATTCCACCTCCCGGGACAGGGAGGTCAGAGACCCAGTACTTC
abundance: .; j_gene: TRBJ1-1; d_gene: .; v_gene: TRBV5-8; CDR3aa: CASSLATKLGQLF; CDR3nt: TGTGCCAGCAGCTTGGCCACCAAACTAGGGCAGCTATTT
abundance: .; j_gene: TRBJ1-4; d_gene: .; v_gene: TRBV30; CDR3aa: CAWSPGLVGEKLFF; CDR3nt: TGTGCCTGGAGTCCCGGGTTGGTCGGTGAAAAACTGTTTTTT
abundance: .; j_gene: TRBJ2-7; d_gene: TRBD1; v_gene: TRBV28; CDR3aa: CASSLATGRSYEQYF; CDR3nt: TGTGCCAGCAGTTTAGCGACAGGGCGTTCCTACGAGCAGTACTTC
abundance: .; j_gene: TRBJ2-5; d_gene: .; v_gene: TRBV10-3; CDR3aa: CAISDRWGSETQYF; CDR3nt: TGTGCCATCAGTGATCGTTGGGGCTCGGAGACCCAGTACTTC
abundance: .; j_gene: TRBJ2-4; d_gene: .; v_gene: TRBV13; CDR3aa: CASSLGSSWAKNIQYF; CDR3nt: TGTGCCAGCAGCTTAGGAAGTAGTTGGGCCAAAAACATTCAGTACTTC
abundance: .; j_gene: TRBJ1-5; d_gene: TRBD1; v_gene: TRBV28; CDR3aa: CASSLGQGASQPQHF; CDR3nt: TGTGCCAGCAGCCTCGGACAGGGGGCGAGTCAGCCCCAGCATTTT
abundance: .; j_gene: TRBJ1-6; d_gene: .; v_gene: TRBV6-5; CDR3aa: CASSYSGGTNSPLHF; CDR3nt: TGTGCCAGCAGTTACTCGGGGGGAACTAATTCACCCCTCCACTTT